This entry lists 26 T cell receptor beta chains sequenced from one sample in a study of identical twins. One entry per CDR3 protein, called by TCRdb with MiXCR from the 5' RACE reads. The table lists about 520,000 distinct CDR3 sequences, about 20% of them singletons. These data were also reused for a study on T cells expressing NK-cell markers.

The specimen was CD4+ T cells sorted from blood. The receptors derive from a woman between 18 and 29 years old in good health.

The J gene is TRBJ2-1, the V gene TRBV20-1; D is uncertain. CDR1 and CDR2 from the germline V gene are DFQATT and SNEGSKA (reference sequence). The CDR3 has 16 residues. Trimming cost V 2 bases and J 7 bases, with 21 bases left between them. The CDR3 reads CSARPAGSGRRNEQFF. The CDR3, as DNA: TGCAGTGCTAGACCCGCCGGGTCTGGGCGGCGTAATGAGCAGTTCTTC.

The V gene is TRBV10-3, the J gene TRBJ2-1; D unclear. The CDR3 length is 15 residues. V was clipped by 10 bases and J by 0 bases, with 16 bases between them. Germline V lookup: CDR1 ENHRY, CDR2 SYGVKD. The CDR3 DNA reads TGTGCCACCGGGTTGGGCCCCAGCTCCTACAATGAGCAGTTCTTC. Its protein product is CATGLGPSSYNEQFF.

The V and J genes are TRBV30 and TRBJ2-1; 14 nucleotides match TRBD2. The CDR3 loop spans 15 amino acids. Losses at the gene ends were 2 bases for V and 8 bases for J; bases not matched to a gene: 5. Germline loops: CDR1 GTSNPN, CDR2 SVGIG (reference sequence). The CDR3 bases are TGTGCCTGGAGTCGCGGACTAGCGGGAGGACATGAGCAGTTCTTC. Translated, it gives CAWSRGLAGGHEQFF. Combining the CDR3 with reference TRBV30 and TRBJ2-1 gives the whole variable domain SQTIHQWPATLVQPVGSPLSLECTVEGTSNPNLYWYRQAAGRGLQLLFYSVGIGQISSEVPQNLSASRPQDRQFILSSKKLLLSDSGFYLCAWSRGLAGGHEQFFGPGTRLTVL.

Many counts were recorded for this clonotype. The gene calls are TRBV5-1 and TRBJ2-7; D gene ambiguous. The CDR3 covers 11 residues. Trimming took off 0 bases at V and 3 bases at J, with 1 base between the two ends. Germline lookup yields CDR1 SGHRS and CDR2 YFSETQ. CDR3: CASSLDYEQYF. CDR3 bases: TGCGCCAGCAGCTTGGACTACGAGCAGTACTTC.

This sequence joins TRBV6-1 and TRBJ2-7; D might be TRBD2 (6 bases). Trimming removed 6 bases at V and 6 bases at J, with 21 bases between. The CDR3 length is 15 residues. Per the germline V gene, CDR1 is MNHNS and CDR2 is SASEGT. The CDR3 here is CASSRATGRESEQYF. Here the CDR3 DNA reads TGTGCCAGCAGCCGTGCCACGGGGCGGGAATCCGAGCAGTACTTC.

This clonotype was found a few times. The V gene is TRBV5-1, the J gene TRBJ2-1; 12 bases align to TRBD2. With 4 bases clipped from V and 7 bases from J, the junction kept 15 bases outside the gene matches. This CDR3 is built from 18 residues. Germline values: CDR1 SGHRS, CDR2 YFSETQ. DNA of the CDR3: TGCGCCAGCAGCCCCGGCGGGGCTCTAGCGGGAGGGAGAAATGAGCAGTTCTTC. This translates into CASSPGGALAGGRNEQFF. Full variable domain (missing parts from reference TRBV5-1 and TRBJ2-1): KAGVTQTPRYLIKTRGQQVTLSCSPISGHRSVSWYQQTPGQGLQFLFEYFSETQRNKGNFPGRFSGRQFSNSRSEMNVSTLELGDSALYLCASSPGGALAGGRNEQFFGPGTRLTVL.

There are a few counts of this clonotype. The chain carries TRBV7-9 and TRBJ2-2; TRBD1 matches 8 bases. This CDR3 region has 16 residues. V was clipped by 5 bases and J by 6 bases; unmatched bases: 11. Germline values: CDR1 SEHNR, CDR2 FQNEAQ (reference sequence). The CDR3 nucleotides read TGTGCCAGCAGCACTCCCCGGGACAGGAAGGCCGGGGAGCTGTTTTTT. Translation gives CASSTPRDRKAGELFF.

The V and J genes are TRBV20-1 and TRBJ2-2; TRBD2 matches 8 bases. V lost 1 base, J lost 5 bases, and 6 bases stayed unmatched. Germline V gene sequence: CDR1 DFQATT, CDR2 SNEGSKA (reference sequence). There are 15 residues in the CDR3. The CDR3 DNA sequence: TGCAGTGCTAGAGTTCGGGAGGGCCATACCGGGGAGCTGTTTTTT. Translating gives CSARVREGHTGELFF.

This clonotype was counted at least ten times. The chain recombines TRBV6-1 with TRBJ1-1, with D possibly matching TRBD1 (6 bases). The CDR3 loop spans 13 amino acids. Germline-derived CDR1 and CDR2 are MNHNS and SASEGT. The germline V and J ends were trimmed by 6 bases and 11 bases, with 19 bases remaining between them. CDR3 residues: CASRLMRGSEAFF. CDR3 in DNA: TGTGCCAGCAGGCTTATGAGGGGGAGTGAGGCTTTCTTT.

This clonotype was counted between two and nine times. The chain joins TRBV10-3 to TRBJ1-1; no reliable D call. V was cut by 11 bases and J by 5 bases, with 12 bases left in between. Germline V gives CDR1 ENHRY, CDR2 SYGVKD. The CDR3 runs 11 residues. In DNA form, the CDR3 reads TGTGCCGCCCGGAAGGGAACTGAAGCTTTCTTT. It translates to CAARKGTEAFF.

This clonotype appeared a few times. This chain uses TRBV27 with TRBJ2-7, with D possibly being TRBD1 (6 bases). CDR3 length: 16 residues. Trimming left V 6 bases short and J 4 bases short, with 22 bases between. The germline V gene encodes CDR1 MNHEY and CDR2 SMNVEV (reference sequence). This CDR3 is CASSPTPRTDRYEQYF. The CDR3 region has the DNA TGTGCCAGCAGCCCGACCCCTCGGACAGATAGGTACGAGCAGTACTTC.

The chain combines TRBV20-1 with TRBJ1-2; TRBD1 is a possible D gene (6 bases). V lost 3 bases, J lost 8 bases, and 19 bases lay in between. Germline CDR1 is DFQATT and CDR2 is SNEGSKA (reference sequence). The CDR3 loop spans 14 amino acids. Here the CDR3 DNA reads TGCAGTGCTAGGCGGGGGACAACCGCGTTCGGCTACACCTTC. Protein product: CSARRGTTAFGYTF.

This chain connects TRBV15 to TRBJ1-5; D unclear. This CDR3 region has 15 residues. Deletions cut 0 bases from V and 5 bases from J, with 11 bases between. The germline V gene encodes CDR1 LNHNV and CDR2 YYDKDF (reference sequence). This CDR3 is CATSREAVWDQPQHF. The CDR3 region has the DNA TGTGCCACCAGCAGAGAGGCCGTCTGGGATCAGCCCCAGCATTTT.

In this sample, this clonotype turned up many times. The chain uses TRBV5-1 and TRBJ2-1; a weak D match, TRBD1 (6 bases). Germline assignment: CDR1 SGHRS and CDR2 YFSETQ. V gave up 4 bases and J gave up 6 bases, with 14 bases separating them. This CDR3 contains 14 residues. The CDR3 region is CASSVQGTGNEQFF. The CDR3 DNA reads TGCGCCAGCAGCGTACAGGGAACGGGCAATGAGCAGTTCTTC. Using reference TRBV5-1 and TRBJ2-1 for the parts outside the CDR3, the full variable domain is KAGVTQTPRYLIKTRGQQVTLSCSPISGHRSVSWYQQTPGQGLQFLFEYFSETQRNKGNFPGRFSGRQFSNSRSEMNVSTLELGDSALYLCASSVQGTGNEQFFGPGTRLTVL.

This clonotype was seen a few times. V usage is TRBV5-1 and J usage is TRBJ1-1; D not certain. The length of the CDR3 is 13 residues. Germline-derived CDR1 and CDR2 are SGHRS and YFSETQ. Trimming shortened V by 5 bases and J by 1 base, and 9 bases separated the two germline ends. The CDR3 nucleotides are TGCGCCAGCAGAGAGGGCTCGAACACTGAAGCTTTCTTT. It codes for CASREGSNTEAFF.

The chain is built from TRBV7-2 and TRBJ2-7; 9 bases fit TRBD1. CDR1 is SGHTA and CDR2 is FQGNSA in the germline V gene. J was trimmed by 2 bases and V by 5 bases; bases with no gene match: 10. The CDR3 sequence is 16 residues long. The CDR3 region is CASSPTGTGRTYEQYF. The CDR3 DNA sequence: TGTGCCAGCAGCCCTACCGGGACAGGGCGTACCTACGAGCAGTACTTC.

This clonotype was seen a few times. The chain couples TRBV19 to TRBJ1-1, with a possible D match to TRBD1 (5 bases). This CDR3 has 15 residues. Trimming removed 2 bases at V and 4 bases at J, with 14 bases between. Germline V gives CDR1 LNHDA, CDR2 SQIVND (reference sequence). The CDR3 region is CASSISRQGRTEAFF. The DNA of the CDR3 is TGTGCCAGTAGTATATCCCGGCAGGGTCGCACTGAAGCTTTCTTT.

This clonotype appeared a few times. The junction departs from germline at one end; a sequencing error may be responsible. The rearrangement links TRBV7-7 to TRBJ2-3; 7 nucleotides align to TRBD1. This CDR3 has 13 residues. Germline values: CDR1 SSHAT, CDR2 FNYEAQ (reference sequence). As DNA, the CDR3 is TGTGCTAGCAGCTTGACAGGGATGGATACGCAGTATTTT. This translates into CASSLTGMDTQYF.

This rearrangement joins TRBV20-1 to TRBJ1-6; D remains ambiguous. Trimming left V 2 bases short and J 7 bases short, with 12 bases between. The V gene's germline CDR1 is DFQATT and CDR2 SNEGSKA (reference sequence). This CDR3 contains 14 residues. Here the CDR3 reads CSARSPGENSPLHF. CDR3 DNA: TGCAGTGCTAGATCCCCGGGAGAAAATTCACCCCTCCACTTT.

This clonotype was observed a few times. The chain joins TRBV20-1 to TRBJ2-3; tentatively, D is TRBD1 or TRBD2 (5 bases each). The CDR3 is made up of 12 amino acids. The germline V gene encodes CDR1 DFQATT and CDR2 SNEGSKA (reference sequence). The CDR3 DNA reads TGCATGGGACGGTCGGTGGGCGATACGCAGTATTTT. Its protein is CMGRSVGDTQYF.

V and J are TRBV15 and TRBJ1-3; 7 bases agree with TRBD1. The V gene's germline CDR1 is LNHNV and CDR2 YYDKDF (reference sequence). The J segment lost 0 bases and the V segment lost 5 bases, leaving 10 bases of the junction unmatched. This CDR3 spans 17 amino acids. CDR3 nucleotides: TGTGCCACCAGCGACCGGGACAGATATGACTCTGGAAACACCATATATTTT. It codes for CATSDRDRYDSGNTIYF.

In its sample, this clonotype was seen a few times. The gene calls are TRBV7-9 and TRBJ2-5; TRBD2 agrees at 13 bases. This CDR3 region has 15 residues. The J segment lost 9 bases and the V segment lost 5 bases, leaving 9 bases of the junction unmatched. Germline-derived CDR1 and CDR2 are SEHNR and FQNEAQ (reference sequence). CDR3 in amino acids: CASSPGTSGALPQYF. CDR3 coding DNA: TGTGCCAGCAGCCCTGGGACTAGCGGGGCCTTGCCCCAGTACTTC.

The chain combines TRBV7-9 with TRBJ2-1; D is possibly TRBD2 (6 bases). Trimming cost V 0 bases and J 7 bases, with 13 bases left between them. CDR3 size: 15 residues. Germline loops: CDR1 SEHNR, CDR2 FQNEAQ (reference sequence). The CDR3 protein is CASSLARRAGNEQFF. The CDR3 DNA reads as TGTGCCAGCAGCTTAGCTAGGAGGGCGGGGAATGAGCAGTTCTTC.

The chain recombines TRBV6-6 with TRBJ2-7; D remains ambiguous. Germline V lookup: CDR1 MNHNY, CDR2 SVGAGI (reference sequence). The CDR3 extends over 11 amino acids. Trimming shortened V by 4 bases and J by 7 bases, and 8 bases separated the two germline ends. This chain's CDR3 is CASSSVSEQYF. CDR3 sequence (DNA): TGTGCCAGCAGTTCCGTTTCGGAGCAGTACTTC.

The chain combines TRBV11-3 with TRBJ1-2; 12 bases fit TRBD1. Unmatched junction bases numbered 5, after V lost 5 bases and J lost 7 bases. The CDR3 totals 14 residues. CDR1 and CDR2 from the germline V gene are SGHNT and YENEEA. CDR3 nucleotide sequence: TGTGCCAGCAGCCCCGGGACAGGGGGCTTTGGCTACACCTTC. Protein: CASSPGTGGFGYTF. Filled out from reference TRBV11-3 and TRBJ1-2, the complete variable domain reads EAGVVQSPRYKIIEKKQPVAFWCNPISGHNTLYWYLQNLGQGPELLIRYENEEAVDDSQLPKDRFSAERLKGVDSTLKIQPAELGDSAVYLCASSPGTGGFGYTFGSGTRLTVV.

J is TRBJ2-5 and V is TRBV5-1, with D perhaps TRBD1 (5 bases). The length of the CDR3 is 14 residues. CDR1 and CDR2 from the germline V gene are SGHRS and YFSETQ. V was cut by 1 base and J by 5 bases, with 12 bases left in between. The CDR3 nucleotides are TGCGCCAGCAGCTTGCCCCAGGGTTCCGAGACCCAGTACTTC. Encoded protein: CASSLPQGSETQYF.